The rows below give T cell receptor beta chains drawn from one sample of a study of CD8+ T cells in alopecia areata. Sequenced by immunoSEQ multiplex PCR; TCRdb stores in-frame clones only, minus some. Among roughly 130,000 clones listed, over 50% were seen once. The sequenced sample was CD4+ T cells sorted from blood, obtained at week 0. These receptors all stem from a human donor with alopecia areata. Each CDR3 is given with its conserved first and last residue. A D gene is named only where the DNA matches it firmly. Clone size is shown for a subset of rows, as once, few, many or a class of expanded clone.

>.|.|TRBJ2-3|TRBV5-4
TGTGCCAGCAGCTTAAAAACAGCCAGGACAGATACGCAGTATTTT
CASSLKTARTDTQYF
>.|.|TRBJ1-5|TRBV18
TGTGCCAGCTCGCCGGACAGCAATCAGCCCCAGCATTTT
CASSPDSNQPQHF
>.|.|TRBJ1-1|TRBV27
TGTGCCAGCAGTGGAGGCCGGATGAACACTGAAGCTTTCTTT
CASSGGRMNTEAFF
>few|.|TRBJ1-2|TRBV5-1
TGCGCCAGCAGCTTGGGGACCGCGAACTATGGCTACACCTTC
CASSLGTANYGYTF
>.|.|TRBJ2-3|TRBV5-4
TGTGCCAGCAGGAAAAGCGGGTCGGCAGATACGCAGTATTTT
CASRKSGSADTQYF
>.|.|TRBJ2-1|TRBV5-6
TGTGCCAGCAGCGGACCAGTCGGTGAGCAGTTCTTC
CASSGPVGEQFF
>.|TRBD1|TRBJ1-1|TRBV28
TGTGCCAGCAGTTCTCCGGGGACAGGGGCGATAGCTGAAGCTTTCTTT
CASSSPGTGAIAEAFF
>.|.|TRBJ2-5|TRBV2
TGTGCCAGCAGTGCCCAAAATAGGTTTTCAGAGACCCAGTACTTC
CASSAQNRFSETQYF
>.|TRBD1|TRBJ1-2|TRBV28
TGTGCCAGCAGTCCCGCTGACAGGGATGGCTATGGCTACACCTTC
CASSPADRDGYGYTF
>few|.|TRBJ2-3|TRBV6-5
TGTGCCAGCCTGAACAGGGGCACAGATACGCAGTATTTT
CASLNRGTDTQYF
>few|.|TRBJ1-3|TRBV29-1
TGCAGCGTTGAAGTCTCTGGAAACACCATATATTTT
CSVEVSGNTIYF
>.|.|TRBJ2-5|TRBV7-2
TGTGCCAGCAGCCGGGGGCAGGGAGAGACCCAGTACTTC
CASSRGQGETQYF
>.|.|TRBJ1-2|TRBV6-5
TGTGCCAGCAGTTACTCCGGGGCGCAGGGCTATGGCTACACCTTC
CASSYSGAQGYGYTF
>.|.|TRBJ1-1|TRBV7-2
TGTGCCAGCAGCTTGGGGGGGAGGAACACTGAAGCTTTCTTT
CASSLGGRNTEAFF
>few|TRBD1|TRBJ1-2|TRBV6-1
TGTGCCAGCAGAAGACAAGGGGGCTCAGAGGATGGCTACACCTTC
CASRRQGGSEDGYTF
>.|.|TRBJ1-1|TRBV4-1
TGCGCCAGCAGCCGCGAGCGAGGCTCTGGGGACACTGAAGCTTTCTTT
CASSRERGSGDTEAFF
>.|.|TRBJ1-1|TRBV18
TGTGCCAGCTCACCGGACAGAGGCACTGAAGCTTTCTTT
CASSPDRGTEAFF
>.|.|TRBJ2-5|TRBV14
TGTGCCAGCAGCCTTCTTCGTCCCCCACAAGAGACCCAGTACTTC
CASSLLRPPQETQYF
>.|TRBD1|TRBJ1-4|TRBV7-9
TGTGCCAGCAGCCCGAGACAGGGAGATGAAAAACTGTTTTTT
CASSPRQGDEKLFF
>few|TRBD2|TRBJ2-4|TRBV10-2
TGCGCCACCAAAGGGACTAGCGGGGCGAGGGCCAAAAACATTCAGTACTTC
CATKGTSGARAKNIQYF
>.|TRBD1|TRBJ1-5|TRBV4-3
TGCGCCAGCAGCCCTTCCTTCACCGGGACAGGGGACGATCAGCCCCAGCATTTT
CASSPSFTGTGDDQPQHF
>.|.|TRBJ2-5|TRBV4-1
TGCGCCAGCAGCCAAGATAGGGGTTCCGGGGAGACCCAGTACTTC
CASSQDRGSGETQYF
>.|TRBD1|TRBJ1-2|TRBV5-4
TGTGCCAGCAGCGGACAGGGGGCGAACTATGGCTACACCTTC
CASSGQGANYGYTF
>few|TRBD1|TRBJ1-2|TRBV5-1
TGCGCCAGCAGCCCGTCGACAGGGCCCCCTAACTATGGCTACACCTTC
CASSPSTGPPNYGYTF
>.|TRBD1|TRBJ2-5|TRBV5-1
TGCGCCAGCAGCTTGTCAGGGGGACAAGAGACCCAGTACTTC
CASSLSGGQETQYF
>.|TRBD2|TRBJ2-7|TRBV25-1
TGTGCCAGCAGTCCCAGCGGGGGGGCCTACGAGCAGTACTTC
CASSPSGGAYEQYF
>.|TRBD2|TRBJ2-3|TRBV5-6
TGTGCCAGCAGCTTCGGACTAGCGGGTCCCACAGATACGCAGTATTTT
CASSFGLAGPTDTQYF
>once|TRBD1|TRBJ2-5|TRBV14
TGTGCCAGCAGCCACCCCGGACAGGGGGCCAGAGAGACCCAGTACTTC
CASSHPGQGARETQYF
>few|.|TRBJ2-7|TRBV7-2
TGTGCCAGCAGCCGAAGCGGTCCCTACGAGCAGTACTTC
CASSRSGPYEQYF
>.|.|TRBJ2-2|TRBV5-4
TGTGCCAGCAGCTTGGGCTCCTCGTTTCGGGGGGCCGACGGGGAGCTGTTTTTT
CASSLGSSFRGADGELFF
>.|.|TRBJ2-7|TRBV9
TGTGCCAGCAGCGTGGGGCAAGATAGCTCCTACGAGCAGTACTTC
CASSVGQDSSYEQYF
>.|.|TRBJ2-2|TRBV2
TGTGCCAGCAGTGATGCCGGGGAGCTGTTTTTT
CASSDAGELFF
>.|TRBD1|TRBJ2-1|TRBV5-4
TGTGCCAGCAGCCGCGGATGGACAGGGGAGGTCGATGAGCAGTTCTTC
CASSRGWTGEVDEQFF
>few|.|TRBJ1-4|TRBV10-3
TGTGCCATCAGCGACGCTGTTGAAAAACTGTTTTTT
CAISDAVEKLFF
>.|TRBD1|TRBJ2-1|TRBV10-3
TGTGCCATCAGTCAGGGGGCTAATGAGCAGTTCTTC
CAISQGANEQFF
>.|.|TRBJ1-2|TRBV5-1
TGCGCCAGCAGCTTGGAGACGAACTCTAACTATGGCTACACCTTC
CASSLETNSNYGYTF
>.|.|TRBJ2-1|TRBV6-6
TGTGCCAGCAGTTACCGGACAGAATACAATGAGCAGTTCTTC
CASSYRTEYNEQFF
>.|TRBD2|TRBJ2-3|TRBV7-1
TGTGCCAGCAGCTCAATATCCACACTTCCTCCGAGGGCTTTGGGGGGGTTGAGCACAGATACGCAGTATTTT
CASSSISTLPPRALGGLSTDTQYF
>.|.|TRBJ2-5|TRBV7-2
TGTGCCAGCAGCCCACAGGGATTTTCGGGTGAGACCCAGTACTTC
CASSPQGFSGETQYF
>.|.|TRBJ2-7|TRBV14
TGTGCCAGCAGCCTCGACAGCTCCTACGAGCAGTACTTC
CASSLDSSYEQYF
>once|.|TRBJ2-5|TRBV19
TGTGCCAGTAGTATATCAACGGGCTTTCAAGAGACCCAGTACTTC
CASSISTGFQETQYF
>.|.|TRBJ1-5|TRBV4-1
TGCGCCAGCAGCCGATACCTGGGGGATCAGCCCCAGCATTTT
CASSRYLGDQPQHF
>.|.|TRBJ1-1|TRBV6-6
TGTGCCAGCAGTTTGAGGGAGGAGACAGCAGAAGCTTTCTTT
CASSLREETAEAFF
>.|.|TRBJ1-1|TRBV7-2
TGTGCCAGCAGGTCTAGCGGCTGGAACACTGAAGCTTTCTTT
CASRSSGWNTEAFF
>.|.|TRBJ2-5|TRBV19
TGTGCCAGTAGTACATATGAGACCCAGTACTTC
CASSTYETQYF
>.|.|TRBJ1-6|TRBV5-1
TGCGCCAGCAGCTTAGGGCAGGGCGGGGGCCCCCTCCACTTT
CASSLGQGGGPLHF
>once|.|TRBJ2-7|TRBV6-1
TGTGCCAGCAGTGGGGTAGATCTACGATTTTTCTACGAGCAGTACTTC
CASSGVDLRFFYEQYF
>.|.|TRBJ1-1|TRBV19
TGTGCCAGTAGTAAAGGGGACCTGGGGACTGAAGCTTTCTTT
CASSKGDLGTEAFF
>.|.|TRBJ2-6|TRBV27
TGTGCCAGCCTCCAACCCTCATCTGGGGCCAACGTCCTGACTTTC
CASLQPSSGANVLTF
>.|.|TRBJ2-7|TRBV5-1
TGCGCCAGCAGCTTTCGTCAGGGGACTAACGCCTACGAGCAGTACTTC
CASSFRQGTNAYEQYF
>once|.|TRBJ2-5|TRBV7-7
TGTGCCAGCAGCAGAGACAGACAAGAGACCCAGTACTTC
CASSRDRQETQYF
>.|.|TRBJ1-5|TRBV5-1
TGCGCCAGCAGCTTGGGCCAGACGGATCAGCCCCAGCATTTT
CASSLGQTDQPQHF
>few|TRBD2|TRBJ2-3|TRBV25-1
TGTGCCAGCAGTGAATGGTGGACTAGCGGGGAACATACGCAGTATTTT
CASSEWWTSGEHTQYF
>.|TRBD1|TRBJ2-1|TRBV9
TGTGCCAGCAGCGTAGAGGGGGCACCCTACAATGAGCAGTTCTTC
CASSVEGAPYNEQFF